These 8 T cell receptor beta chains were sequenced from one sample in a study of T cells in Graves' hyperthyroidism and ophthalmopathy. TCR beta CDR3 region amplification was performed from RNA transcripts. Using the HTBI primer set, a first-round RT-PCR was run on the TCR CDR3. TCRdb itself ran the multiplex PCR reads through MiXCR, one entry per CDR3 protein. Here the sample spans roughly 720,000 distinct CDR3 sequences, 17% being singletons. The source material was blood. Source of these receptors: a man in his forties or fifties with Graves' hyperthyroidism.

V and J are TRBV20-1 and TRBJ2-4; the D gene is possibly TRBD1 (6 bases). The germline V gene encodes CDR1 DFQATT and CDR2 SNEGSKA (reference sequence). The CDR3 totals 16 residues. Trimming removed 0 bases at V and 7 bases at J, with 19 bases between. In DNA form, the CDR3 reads TGCAGTGCTAGAGATCGAGAGAGAGGGACAAGGAACATTCAGTACTTC. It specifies CSARDRERGTRNIQYF.

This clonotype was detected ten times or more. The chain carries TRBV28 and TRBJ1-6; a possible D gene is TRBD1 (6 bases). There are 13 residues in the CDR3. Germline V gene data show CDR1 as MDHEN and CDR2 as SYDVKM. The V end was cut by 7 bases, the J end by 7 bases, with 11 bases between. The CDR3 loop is CASNVGGNSPLHF. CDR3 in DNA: TGTGCCAGCAACGTTGGGGGCAATTCACCCCTCCACTTT. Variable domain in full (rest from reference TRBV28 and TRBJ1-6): DVKVTQSSRYLVKRTGEKVFLECVQDMDHENMFWYRQDPGLGLRLIYFSYDVKMKEKGDIPEGYSVSREKKERFSLILESASTNQTSMYLCASNVGGNSPLHFGNGTRLTVT.

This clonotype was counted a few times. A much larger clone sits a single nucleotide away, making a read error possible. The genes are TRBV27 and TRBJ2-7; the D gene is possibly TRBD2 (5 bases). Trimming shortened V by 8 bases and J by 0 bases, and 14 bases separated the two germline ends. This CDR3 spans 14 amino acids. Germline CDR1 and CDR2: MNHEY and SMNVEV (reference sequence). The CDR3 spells CASGRGLVSYEQYF. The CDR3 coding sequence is TGTGCCAGCGGGCGAGGACTGGTCTCCTACGAGCAGTACTTC.

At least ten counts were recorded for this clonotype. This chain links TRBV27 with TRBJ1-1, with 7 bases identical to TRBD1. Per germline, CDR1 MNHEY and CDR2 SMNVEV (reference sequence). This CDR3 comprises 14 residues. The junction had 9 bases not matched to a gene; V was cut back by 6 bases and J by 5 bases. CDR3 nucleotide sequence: TGTGCCAGCAGAACCTCACAGGGGCAAACTGAAGCTTTCTTT. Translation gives CASRTSQGQTEAFF.

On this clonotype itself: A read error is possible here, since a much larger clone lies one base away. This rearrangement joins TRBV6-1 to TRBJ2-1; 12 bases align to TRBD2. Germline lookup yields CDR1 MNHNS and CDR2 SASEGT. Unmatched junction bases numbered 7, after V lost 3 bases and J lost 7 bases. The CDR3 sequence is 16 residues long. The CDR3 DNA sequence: TGTGCCAGCAGTGAGTCCCTAGCGGGAGGGCCGAATGAGCAGTTCTTC. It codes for CASSESLAGGPNEQFF.

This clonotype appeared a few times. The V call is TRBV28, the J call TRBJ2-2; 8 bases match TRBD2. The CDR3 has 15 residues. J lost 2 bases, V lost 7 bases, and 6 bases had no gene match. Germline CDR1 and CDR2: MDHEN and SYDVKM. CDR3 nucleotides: TGTGCCAGCACCCTCGCGGGGGGAAACACCGGGGAGCTGTTTTTT. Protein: CASTLAGGNTGELFF.

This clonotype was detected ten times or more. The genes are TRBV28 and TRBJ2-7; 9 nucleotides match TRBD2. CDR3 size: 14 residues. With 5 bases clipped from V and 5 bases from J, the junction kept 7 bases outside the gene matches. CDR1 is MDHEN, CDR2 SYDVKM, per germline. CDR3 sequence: CASSIAGEPHEQYF. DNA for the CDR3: TGTGCCAGCAGTATAGCGGGAGAACCCCACGAGCAGTACTTC.

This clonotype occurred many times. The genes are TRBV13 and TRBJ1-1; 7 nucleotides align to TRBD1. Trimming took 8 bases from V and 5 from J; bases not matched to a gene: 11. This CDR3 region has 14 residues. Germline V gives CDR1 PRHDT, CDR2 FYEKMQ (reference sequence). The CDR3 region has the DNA TGTGCCAGCTTCGAGCAGACAGGGAGGACTGAAGCTTTCTTT. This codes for CASFEQTGRTEAFF.